Following are 25 T cell receptor beta chains from one sample sequenced in a study of cytomegalovirus exposure and HLA in healthy donors (dated by TCRdb to about 2017). The library came from the immunoSEQ multiplex PCR assay. A mixture of 60 forward primers for TCR Vbeta segments and 13 reverse primers for TCR Jbeta segments was used in the multiplex PCR. Entries here come from immuneACCESS through TCRdb and include only in-frame sequences with V and J called. Some clones fail to appear in such tables; in the studies checked, an unresolved V gene covers under half of the shortfall, and the cause of the remainder is unknown. The sample table lists roughly 100,000 clones, around 78% of them with a count of one. About 5.3% of the sample is taken by the ten largest. Specimen: PBMCs. These receptors all stem from a male donor in good health and CMV-seronegative.

This clone was seen more than once but under ten times. This rearrangement joins TRBV6-5 to TRBJ1-5, with D possibly matching TRBD1 (6 bases). Per germline, CDR1 MNHEY and CDR2 SVGAGI. The CDR3 has 14 amino acids. Deletions cut 6 bases from V and 0 bases from J, with 9 bases between. CDR3 amino acids: CASRDRYSNQPQHF. DNA of the CDR3: TGTGCCAGCAGGGACAGATATAGCAATCAGCCCCAGCATTTT.

This rearrangement joins TRBV10-3 to TRBJ2-5; a possible D gene is TRBD2 (5 bases). The J call is uncertain, as TRBJ2-7 better fits the DNA end. Looked up from germline, CDR1 is ENHRY and CDR2 is SYGVKD. The CDR3 extends over 20 amino acids. For the CDR3, the DNA is TGTGCCATCAGTGCCGATCCCACTAGTCGTGCGGCCGGGTCTAGGAACGAGCAGTACTTC. Translation gives CAISADPTSRAAGSRNEQYF.

The chain links TRBV5-1 to TRBJ2-3; D call uncertain. The CDR3 runs 11 residues. Germline V gene data show CDR1 as SGHRS and CDR2 as YFSETQ. The ends were cut back, 4 bases at V and 3 bases at J, with 3 bases in the middle. The chain's CDR3 is CASSITDTQYF. Written as DNA, the CDR3 is TGCGCCAGCAGCATAACAGATACGCAGTATTTT.

The chain couples TRBV4-1 to TRBJ2-1; D is possibly TRBD2 (6 bases). V lost 0 bases to trimming and J lost 4 bases, with 13 bases between them. The CDR3 has 16 residues. Germline assignment: CDR1 MGHRA and CDR2 YSYEKL. The CDR3: CASSQEGLARYNEQFF. DNA of the CDR3: TGCGCCAGCAGCCAAGAGGGGCTAGCGCGTTACAATGAGCAGTTCTTC.

This clone came up once. The gene calls are TRBV2 and TRBJ1-5; no firm D call. Trimming took 4 bases from V and 4 from J, leaving 11 bases between them. CDR1 and CDR2 from the germline V gene are SNHLY and FYNNEI. The CDR3 is 14 amino acids. CDR3 coding DNA: TGTGCCAGCAGTGTGAGGCCAACAAATCAGCCCCAGCATTTT. Protein sequence: CASSVRPTNQPQHF.

This chain joins TRBV9 and TRBJ2-1, with 13 nucleotides matching TRBD2. Per the germline V gene, CDR1 is SGDLS and CDR2 is YYNGEE. The CDR3 totals 18 residues. V lost 0 bases, J lost 0 bases, and 3 bases stayed unmatched. This CDR3 reads CASSVEGLAGSSYNEQFF. The CDR3 nucleotides are TGTGCCAGCAGCGTAGAGGGACTAGCGGGGAGCTCCTACAATGAGCAGTTCTTC.

This clone turned up a few times. The V and J genes are TRBV7-9 and TRBJ1-1, with TRBD1 as a possible D gene (6 bases). V dropped 4 bases and J dropped 5 bases, with 14 bases sitting between them. This CDR3 has 14 residues. Per the germline V gene, CDR1 is SEHNR and CDR2 is FQNEAQ (reference sequence). CDR3 nucleotides: TGTGCCAGCAGCTCGCTACAGGGTTGGACTGAAGCTTTCTTT. It encodes CASSSLQGWTEAFF.

The chain joins TRBV29-1 to TRBJ1-2; D gene unclear. Germline assignment: CDR1 SQVTM and CDR2 ANQGSEA. This CDR3 has 13 amino acids. V was shortened by 3 bases and J by 6 bases, with 14 bases between the two germline ends. CDR3 sequence reads: CSVDNRGVDGYTF. CDR3 coding DNA: TGCAGCGTTGATAATCGGGGAGTCGATGGCTACACCTTC.

The chain combines TRBV7-2 with TRBJ2-3; 7 nucleotides agree with TRBD2. This CDR3 has 14 amino acids. V was clipped by 4 bases and J by 4 bases; unmatched bases: 5. Germline CDR1 SGHTA, CDR2 FQGNSA. This CDR3 is CASSSTSWADTQYF. DNA for the CDR3: TGTGCCAGCAGCTCGACTAGCTGGGCAGATACGCAGTATTTT.

The V call is TRBV7-2, the J call TRBJ2-7, with a weak D call TRBD2 (6 bases). This CDR3 is 13 amino acids long. Trimming removed 6 bases at V and 0 bases at J, with 9 bases between. Germline loops: CDR1 SGHTA, CDR2 FQGNSA. CDR3: CASRAGSSYEQYF. The CDR3 nucleotides read TGTGCCAGCAGGGCCGGGAGCTCCTACGAGCAGTACTTC.

The chain links TRBV4-3 to TRBJ1-1; possibly TRBD1 for D (6 bases). V was shortened by 7 bases and J by 5 bases, with 17 bases between the two germline ends. Germline loops: CDR1 LGHNA, CDR2 YSLEER. The CDR3 loop spans 14 amino acids. The CDR3 DNA sequence: TGCGCCAGCACCTCGGGGGGGCTCGGAACTGAAGCTTTCTTT. Its translation is CASTSGGLGTEAFF.

This clone was seen more than once but under ten times. The rearrangement joins TRBV29-1 to TRBJ2-2; TRBD2 aligns across 8 bases. CDR3 length: 14 amino acids. Per the germline V gene, CDR1 is SQVTM and CDR2 is ANQGSEA. The V segment lost 5 bases and the J segment 2 bases; nucleotides outside the gene matches: 4. The CDR3 spells CSVSLAVNTGELFF. In nucleotides, the CDR3 is TGCAGCGTTTCACTAGCGGTAAACACCGGGGAGCTGTTTTTT.

This clone has just a few counts. This rearrangement joins TRBV4-3 to TRBJ1-1; no clear D. The CDR3 has 13 amino acids. The germline CDR1 and CDR2 sequences are LGHNA and YSLEER. V lost 8 bases and J 1 base, leaving 11 bases between the germline ends. The CDR3 reads CASGPTRNTEAFF. CDR3 DNA sequence: TGCGCCAGCGGTCCCACTAGGAACACTGAAGCTTTCTTT.

This chain joins TRBV13 and TRBJ2-7, with D possibly matching TRBD1 (5 bases). Germline V gene lookup returns CDR1 PRHDT and CDR2 FYEKMQ (reference sequence). CDR3 length: 13 residues. V lost 5 bases and J lost 2, with 10 bases in between. The CDR3 DNA follows: TGTGCCAGCAGCGCCGACAGAACCTACGAGCAGTACTTC. This sequence encodes CASSADRTYEQYF.

The gene calls are TRBV7-8 and TRBJ2-2; 10 nucleotides line up with TRBD2. The length of the CDR3 is 16 residues. J gave up 4 bases and V 5 bases, and 7 bases lay outside the gene matches. CDR1 SGHVS and CDR2 FQNEAQ come from the germline V gene. This CDR3 is CASSTSRTSGTGELFF. The CDR3 DNA sequence: TGTGCCAGCAGCACTAGCCGGACTAGCGGCACCGGGGAGCTGTTTTTT.

This chain uses TRBV2 with TRBJ2-1, with 9 bases lining up with TRBD2. CDR3 size: 14 residues. V shed 5 bases and J 9 bases; nucleotides not matched to a gene: 8. Germline V gene lookup returns CDR1 SNHLY and CDR2 FYNNEI. Here the CDR3 reads CASSLAGEYSEQFF. CDR3 nucleotides: TGTGCCAGCAGTTTAGCGGGAGAATATAGTGAGCAGTTCTTC. Looking up the rest from reference TRBV2 and TRBJ2-1 gives the full variable domain: EPEVTQTPSHQVTQMGQEVILRCVPISNHLYFYWYRQILGQKVEFLVSFYNNEISEKSEIFDDQFSVERPDGSNFTLKIRSTKLEDSAMYFCASSLAGEYSEQFFGPGTRLTVL.

The chain couples TRBV6-1 to TRBJ2-7, with unresolved D. This CDR3 comprises 15 residues. V lost 1 base and J 7 bases, leaving 17 bases between the germline ends. From germline, CDR1 is MNHNS and CDR2 SASEGT. The CDR3 region is CASSEEIGPRWEQYF. DNA of the CDR3: TGTGCCAGCAGTGAAGAAATTGGCCCCCGATGGGAGCAGTACTTC.

The CDR3 loop reads CASRGGRENTEAFF. CDR3 sequence (DNA): TGTGCCAGCAGGGGGGGACGGGAGAACACTGAAGCTTTCTTT. The chain uses TRBV28 and TRBJ1-1; possible D gene TRBD1, 5 bases. V lost 6 bases and J 1 base, leaving 12 bases between the germline ends. CDR1 is MDHEN and CDR2 is SYDVKM in the germline V gene. The CDR3 is 14 residues long.

This sequence joins TRBV19 and TRBJ2-7; TRBD1 matches at 9 bases. Looked up from germline, CDR1 is LNHDA and CDR2 is SQIVND (reference sequence). CDR3 length equals 13 residues. V shed 10 bases and J 2 bases; nucleotides not matched to a gene: 6. The CDR3 here is CATGQGIPYEQYF. Written as DNA, the CDR3 is TGTGCCACTGGACAGGGGATCCCCTACGAGCAGTACTTC.

The chain uses TRBV6-1 and TRBJ1-2, with TRBD1 as a possible D gene (5 bases). Deletions cut 6 bases from V and 8 bases from J, with 19 bases between. Germline V gene lookup returns CDR1 MNHNS and CDR2 SASEGT. This CDR3 is built from 14 residues. Written as DNA, the CDR3 is TGTGCCAGCAGAAAAGGCGAGGGGACTGGGGGCTACACCTTC. Protein: CASRKGEGTGGYTF.

The chain joins TRBV11-2 to TRBJ2-2, with D perhaps matching TRBD1 (5 bases). The germline gives CDR1 SGHAT, CDR2 FQNNGV. The CDR3 sequence is 14 residues long. The ends were cut back, 7 bases at V and 8 bases at J, with 17 bases in the middle. The CDR3: CASTREWGRGELFF. The CDR3 region has the DNA TGTGCCAGCACCAGGGAATGGGGTCGGGGGGAGCTGTTTTTT.

This clone was seen a handful of times. V gene TRBV19 combines with J gene TRBJ2-1; possibly TRBD2 for D (6 bases). CDR3 length: 13 amino acids. The V end was cut by 6 bases, the J end by 4 bases, with 10 bases between. Germline CDR1 LNHDA, CDR2 SQIVND (reference sequence). The CDR3 DNA sequence: TGTGCCAGTAGGGGACGGGGGTACAATGAGCAGTTCTTC. Encoded protein: CASRGRGYNEQFF.

Concerning this clone itself: Compared with germline, one end of the junction differs, possibly owing to a read error. This sequence joins TRBV2 and TRBJ2-7; 8 bases match TRBD1. Germline V gene lookup returns CDR1 SNHLY and CDR2 FYNNEI. The CDR3 loop spans 15 amino acids. CDR3 in amino acids: CASSEAPGQAYEQYF. CDR3 nucleotides: TGTGCCAGCAGCGAAGCCCCGGGACAGGCCTACGAGCAGTACTTC.

The rearrangement links TRBV2 to TRBJ2-1; 7 nucleotides match TRBD2. CDR1 SNHLY and CDR2 FYNNEI come from the germline V gene. With 7 bases clipped from V and 7 bases from J, the junction kept 10 bases outside the gene matches. The length of the CDR3 is 14 residues. The CDR3 DNA reads TGTGCCAGCAAGGGCGGGAGTATTGGAAATGAGCAGTTCTTC. Encoded protein: CASKGGSIGNEQFF.

The chain recombines TRBV28 with TRBJ2-7; D may be TRBD2 (6 bases). Trimming stripped 7 bases from V and 2 bases from J, with 21 bases between. The CDR3 is 16 amino acids. Germline loops: CDR1 MDHEN, CDR2 SYDVKM. This CDR3 is CASTRGGTGGTYEQYF. CDR3 coding DNA: TGTGCCAGCACCCGCGGCGGGACTGGAGGAACCTACGAGCAGTACTTC.